Following are 11 T cell receptor beta chains from one sample sequenced in a study of CD8 T cells in Susac syndrome. RNA, at roughly 0.45 to 1 ug, was reverse transcribed with random hexamers. TCRdb reprocessed the immunoSEQ multiplex PCR reads via MiXCR and lists one record per CDR3 protein. This repertoire shows some 260,000 distinct CDR3 sequences, 85% found once; its top ten account for 0.11%. Sequencing was done on a sample of CD8+ T cells from PBMCs. These receptor sequences come from a human donor with multiple sclerosis.

The chain links TRBV11-3 to TRBJ1-5; D not certain. The CDR3 has 13 residues. The germline CDR1 and CDR2 sequences are SGHNT and YENEEA. The V end lost 1 base, the J end lost 7 bases, and 8 bases lay between the germline ends. The DNA of the CDR3 is TGTGCCAGCAGCTTAGGCTGGAGGCAGCCCCAGCATTTT. This gives the protein CASSLGWRQPQHF.

The chain couples TRBV7-9 to TRBJ2-7; a weak D match, TRBD1 (5 bases). V was trimmed by 1 base and J by 7 bases, leaving 17 bases between them. The CDR3 totals 15 residues. Per the germline V gene, CDR1 is SEHNR and CDR2 is FQNEAQ (reference sequence). In DNA, the CDR3 is TGTGCCAGCAGCTTAGGACTGGGGCTACGTAGGGAGCAGTACTTC. It is translated as CASSLGLGLRREQYF.

The chain links TRBV5-1 to TRBJ2-7; 7 bases are shared with TRBD2. This CDR3 is 14 amino acids long. V gave up 4 bases and J gave up 6 bases; unmatched junction bases: 10. Germline values: CDR1 SGHRS, CDR2 YFSETQ. The CDR3 here is CASSPKKTGGEQYF. The CDR3, as DNA: TGCGCCAGCAGCCCAAAAAAGACGGGGGGCGAGCAGTACTTC.

The chain recombines TRBV29-1 with TRBJ1-4; a possible D gene is TRBD1 (5 bases). The V end was cut by 5 bases, the J end by 6 bases, with 13 bases between. Germline loops: CDR1 SQVTM, CDR2 ANQGSEA. The CDR3 runs 13 residues. CDR3 in amino acids: CSVRTGVDEKLFF. CDR3 nucleotide sequence: TGCAGCGTTCGGACGGGGGTTGATGAAAAACTGTTTTTT.

This clonotype has a single count. The V and J genes are TRBV20-1 and TRBJ2-3; D is ambiguous. Germline V CDR1 and CDR2: DFQATT, SNEGSKA (reference sequence). Trimming stripped 2 bases from V and 13 bases from J, with 4 bases between. The CDR3 is 8 amino acids. The DNA of the CDR3 is TGCAGTGCTAGAAAAGAGTATTTT. Encoded protein: CSARKEYF.

The chain joins TRBV30 to TRBJ2-7, with 7 bases fitting TRBD2. Trimming took 1 base from V and 2 from J; bases not matched to a gene: 8. This CDR3 is built from 15 residues. Germline V lookup: CDR1 GTSNPN, CDR2 SVGIG (reference sequence). The CDR3 DNA reads as TGTGCCTGGAGTGGGATGGGAGCGGGGCCCTACGAGCAGTACTTC. It translates to CAWSGMGAGPYEQYF.

J is TRBJ2-7 and V is TRBV5-1; the D call may be TRBD1 or TRBD2 (5 bases each). V shed 2 bases and J shed 2 bases, with 26 bases lying between them. CDR1 and CDR2 from the germline V gene are SGHRS and YFSETQ. The CDR3 sequence is 19 residues long. The CDR3 nucleotides are TGCGCCAGCAGCTTCGTGGGGGATCGGCATGGGCCTAGTGCCTACGAGCAGTACTTC. Its protein product is CASSFVGDRHGPSAYEQYF.

V and J are TRBV4-1 and TRBJ1-1; tentative D call: TRBD1 (6 bases). This CDR3 region has 15 residues. Per germline, CDR1 MGHRA and CDR2 YSYEKL. V gave up 5 bases and J gave up 0 bases, with 13 bases separating them. CDR3 sequence reads: CASSTGQSMNTEAFF. The CDR3 nucleotides read TGCGCCAGCAGCACGGGACAAAGCATGAACACTGAAGCTTTCTTT.

V is TRBV10-3 and J is TRBJ2-3; TRBD2 matches at 13 bases. Trimming took 3 bases from V and 3 from J; bases not matched to a gene: 6. The germline V gene encodes CDR1 ENHRY and CDR2 SYGVKD. This CDR3 region has 17 residues. The CDR3 region has the DNA TGTGCCATCAGTGACGGACTAGCGGGAGCGATTACAGATACGCAGTATTTT. Residues: CAISDGLAGAITDTQYF.

This chain joins TRBV7-9 and TRBJ2-3, with TRBD2 matching 13 bases. J gave up 0 bases and V 6 bases, and 3 bases lay outside the gene matches. This CDR3 region has 16 residues. Germline CDR1 and CDR2: SEHNR and FQNEAQ (reference sequence). The CDR3 sequence: CASRATSGRSTDTQYF. The CDR3 coding sequence is TGTGCCAGCAGGGCGACTAGCGGGAGGAGCACAGATACGCAGTATTTT.

The CDR3 DNA follows: TGTGCCAGCAGAGGAGTCACAGGGACCCCCTATGGCTACACCTTC. As protein: CASRGVTGTPYGYTF. The V call is TRBV9, the J call TRBJ1-2; a possible D gene is TRBD1 (6 bases). V was cut by 5 bases and J by 4 bases, with 18 bases left in between. Germline V gene sequence: CDR1 SGDLS, CDR2 YYNGEE. The CDR3 runs 15 residues.